Included here is one T cell receptor beta chain sequence, with context. The data belong to a study of identical twins. The CDR3 has 16 residues. The ends were cut back, 2 bases at V and 5 bases at J, with 15 bases in the middle. CDR1 and CDR2 (germline): KGHDR, SFDVKD. TCRdb called the 5' RACE reads again in MiXCR, with one record for every CDR3 protein. Seen here are about 810,000 distinct CDR3 sequences, about 12% observed once, and the top ten hold around 1.6%. The same data also contributed to another study, on yellow fever vaccine responses in identical twins.

This receptor was identified in a young woman in good health. The specimen was PBMCs. This chain connects TRBV24-1 to TRBJ2-1; maybe TRBD2 (5 bases). The CDR3 DNA is TGTGCCACCAGTGATTGGCGGCAGGTCGGGGACAATGAGCAGTTCTTC. It specifies CATSDWRQVGDNEQFF.